This T cell receptor beta chain was recorded in a study of graft-versus-host responses after intestinal transplantation. Study results and limitations: With peak circulating GvH clone levels came an association with early post-transplant HvG declines.

Germline assignment: CDR1 MDHEN and CDR2 SYDVKM. The CDR3 spans 16 residues. V dropped 2 bases and J dropped 1; count of bases not matched to a gene: 4. TCRdb keeps only in-frame clones here, not all; method: immunoSEQ multiplex PCR. Of over 75,000 clones in the sample, approximately 90% were seen once. To note about this clone: The antigen remains undetermined.

This rearrangement joins TRBV28 to TRBJ1-1, with 10 bases aligning to TRBD1. Sequences were derived from unstimulated CD8+ T cells sorted from spleen or lymph node cells, sampled before transplant. This clonotype originated in a human donor who was the organ donor for an intestinal transplant. The CDR3 nucleotides are TGTGCCAGCAGTTTAGACAGGGGGCTGGGGAACACTGAAGCTTTCTTT. It codes for CASSLDRGLGNTEAFF.